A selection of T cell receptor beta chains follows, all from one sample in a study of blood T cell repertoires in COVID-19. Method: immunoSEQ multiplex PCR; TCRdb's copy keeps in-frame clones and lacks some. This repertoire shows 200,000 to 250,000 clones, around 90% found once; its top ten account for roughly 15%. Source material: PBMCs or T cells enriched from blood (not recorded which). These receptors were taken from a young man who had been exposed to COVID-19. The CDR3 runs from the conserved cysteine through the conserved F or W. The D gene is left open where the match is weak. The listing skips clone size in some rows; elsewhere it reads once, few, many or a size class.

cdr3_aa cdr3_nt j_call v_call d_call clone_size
CASSQEGGLTGNTIYF TGTGCCAGCAGCCAAGAGGGGGGGCTGACTGGAAACACCATATATTTT TRBJ1-3 TRBV4-2 . .
CASSLGAGGIVETQYF TGTGCCAGCAGCTTAGGCGCAGGGGGGATAGTAGAGACCCAGTACTTC TRBJ2-5 TRBV7-6 . .
CASSQRRGLGGIYGYTF TGTGCCAGCAGCCAACGCCGAGGCCTCGGTGGAATTTATGGCTACACCTTC TRBJ1-2 TRBV3-1/TRBV3-2 . .
CASKIQGLTGELFF TGTGCCAGTAAAATCCAGGGTTTGACCGGGGAGCTGTTTTTT TRBJ2-2 TRBV6-5 . .
CASSWTGVPDTQYF TGTGCCAGCAGTTGGACAGGGGTCCCCGATACGCAGTATTTT TRBJ2-3 TRBV6-2/TRBV6-3 TRBD1 .
CASSQDRLGQRTPREAFF TGCGCCAGCAGCCAAGATCGTTTAGGGCAGCGGACGCCGAGAGAAGCTTTCTTT TRBJ1-1 TRBV4-3 . .
CASSPPSGGSTDTQYF TGTGCCAGCAGCCCGCCGAGCGGGGGGAGCACAGATACGCAGTATTTT TRBJ2-3 TRBV3-1/TRBV3-2 TRBD2 .
CASSAGTGGRSTEAFF TGTGCCAGCAGCGCTGGGACAGGGGGCCGTAGCACTGAAGCTTTCTTT TRBJ1-1 TRBV9 TRBD1 .
CASRLRGLHTDTQYF TGTGCCAGCCGACTGCGGGGACTGCACACAGATACGCAGTATTTT TRBJ2-3 TRBV6-4 . .
CASSQGSGLPTYEQYF TGTGCCAGTAGTCAGGGGTCCGGACTTCCAACCTACGAGCAGTACTTC TRBJ2-7 TRBV19 . .
CASSYVGAHNEQFF TGTGCCAGCAGTTACGTGGGGGCACACAATGAGCAGTTCTTC TRBJ2-1 TRBV6-2/TRBV6-3 . .
CASSYWTPGNNSPLHF TGTGCCAGCAGCTATTGGACGCCCGGGAATAATTCACCCCTCCACTTT TRBJ1-6 TRBV11-2 . .
CASSESGGTVDEQFF TGTGCCAGCAGTGAGTCGGGGGGTACGGTGGATGAGCAGTTCTTC TRBJ2-1 TRBV6-4 TRBD2 .
CASSLATGSGNTIYF TGCGCCAGCAGCTTGGCCACGGGCTCTGGAAACACCATATATTTT TRBJ1-3 TRBV5-1 . .
CASSPGGSVYRGLGNTIYF TGTGCCAGCAGCCCCGGAGGTTCTGTATATAGGGGGCTTGGAAACACCATATATTTT TRBJ1-3 TRBV5-4 TRBD1 .
CASSLVGGASDTQYF TGTGCCAGCAGCTTGGTCGGGGGGGCTTCAGATACGCAGTATTTT TRBJ2-3 TRBV5-4 TRBD2 .
CASSLQGADYGYTF TGTGCCAGCAGCTTGCAGGGGGCAGACTATGGCTACACCTTC TRBJ1-2 TRBV5-5 TRBD1 .
CASEALGGSNEKLFF TGTGCCAGCGAGGCTTTAGGGGGCTCTAATGAAAAACTGTTTTTT TRBJ1-4 TRBV11-2 TRBD1 .
CASSLARSSGGAKNEQFF TGTGCCAGCAGCTTGGCTAGGTCAAGCGGGGGGGCAAAAAATGAGCAGTTCTTC TRBJ2-1 TRBV5-4 TRBD2 .
CASNTGNQPQHF TGTGCCAGCAATACAGGGAATCAGCCCCAGCATTTT TRBJ1-5 TRBV28 . .
CASRTASSYNEQFF TGTGCCAGCAGGACAGCTAGCTCCTACAATGAGCAGTTCTTC TRBJ2-1 TRBV6-5 . .
CASSLDLYRGRNQPQHF TGTGCCAGCAGCTTAGATCTGTACAGGGGCAGAAATCAGCCCCAGCATTTT TRBJ1-5 TRBV7-2 TRBD1 once
CASSLRGGNSLFF TGTGCCAGCAGTTTAAGGGGGGGGAATAGCCTGTTTTTT TRBJ1-4 TRBV27 . .
CASSYNSKGDTQYF TGTGCCAGCAGTTACAACAGCAAAGGAGATACGCAGTATTTT TRBJ2-3 TRBV6-2/TRBV6-3 . .
CASTPGQGAQNSPLHF TGCGCCAGCACGCCGGGACAGGGGGCTCAAAATTCACCCCTCCACTTT TRBJ1-6 TRBV5-1 TRBD1 once
CAISRETSGVSDTQYF TGTGCCATCAGTCGGGAGACTAGCGGGGTCTCAGATACGCAGTATTTT TRBJ2-3 TRBV10-3 TRBD2 .
CSVVSRDTNYGYTF TGCAGCGTTGTGTCCCGGGACACTAACTATGGCTACACCTTC TRBJ1-2 TRBV29-1 . .
CASSQTGLNNQPQHF TGTGCCAGCTCTCAGACAGGGTTGAACAATCAGCCCCAGCATTTT TRBJ1-5 TRBV18 TRBD1 .
CASRGGGESSFYTF TGTGCCAGCAGGGGCGGAGGCGAATCCAGTTTCTACACCTTC TRBJ1-2 TRBV27 . .
CASSHPVRGAPYEGQFF TGCGCCAGCAGCCACCCCGTGCGGGGGGCCCCCTACGAGGGGCAGTTCTTC TRBJ2-1 TRBV4-1 TRBD2 .
CASSEGLANQETQYF TGTGCCAGCAGTGAAGGACTAGCGAACCAAGAGACCCAGTACTTC TRBJ2-5 TRBV2 TRBD2 .
CASSPTRAERYF TGTGCCAGCAGCCCAACGCGGGCAGAACGGTATTTT TRBJ2-3 TRBV11-2 . .
CASSLDRRAEQYF TGTGCCAGCAGCTTAGACAGAAGAGCCGAGCAGTACTTC TRBJ2-7 TRBV13 . few
CASRPFDNQETQYF TGCGCCAGCAGACCCTTTGACAACCAAGAGACCCAGTACTTC TRBJ2-5 TRBV4-1 . .
CASSYTATGGHEQFF TGTGCCAGCAGTTACACTGCCACAGGGGGGCATGAGCAGTTCTTC TRBJ2-1 TRBV6-2/TRBV6-3 TRBD1 .